This T cell receptor (beta chain) came from a study of T cells in Graves' hyperthyroidism and ophthalmopathy. Overall study results and limits: By a 13 V-J model, ophthalmopathy was set apart from stable hyperthyroidism.

In the case of this clonotype: Its antigen is still unknown.

Germline CDR1 is MDHEN and CDR2 is SYDVKM. The trim removed 9 bases at V and 4 bases at J, leaving 2 bases unmatched. The CDR3 totals 11 residues. TCR beta CDR3 regions were amplified from RNA. HTBI primers drove first-round RT-PCR of the TCR CDR3. MiXCR, run by TCRdb on the multiplex PCR reads, gives a single entry per CDR3 protein. The profile shows some 600,000 distinct CDR3 sequences, around 14% of them singletons. The sequenced material came from blood. This TCR came from a woman in her twenties or thirties with Graves' hyperthyroidism that later progressed to Graves' ophthalmopathy. The chain couples TRBV28 to TRBJ2-5; 7 nucleotides line up with TRBD2. The CDR3 DNA follows: TGTGCCAGTGTAGCGGGAGAGACCCAGTACTTC. Translating gives CASVAGETQYF.